This note documents a single T cell receptor beta chain sequence. Its antigen is undetermined. The data originate from a study of T cell responses to AZD1222 COVID-19 vaccine. Whole-study findings and limits: CD4 TCRs linked to vaccination spanned spike, dominating at 160-218 and 743-854. Repertoires were sampled only after the peak T cell response. Just a handful of people given AZD1222 tested seropositive at baseline.

V dropped 7 bases and J dropped 1 base, with 14 bases sitting between them. Germline CDR1 reads MNHEY; CDR2 reads SVGAGI. The CDR3 consists of 15 residues. Measured with immunoSEQ multiplex PCR; TCRdb has only the in-frame clones, and not every one. The sample records around 140,000 clones, 89% being singletons. The rearrangement uses TRBV6-5 and TRBJ1-3; possibly TRBD1 for D (5 bases). The sequence was collected from an adult who received the AZD1222 COVID-19 vaccine. The sample consisted of peripheral blood, taken 28 days after the second AZD1222 dose. CDR3 nucleotide sequence: TGTGCCAGCACCAGTTTCCGGGGGTCTGGAAACACCATATATTTT. Translation: CASTSFRGSGNTIYF.